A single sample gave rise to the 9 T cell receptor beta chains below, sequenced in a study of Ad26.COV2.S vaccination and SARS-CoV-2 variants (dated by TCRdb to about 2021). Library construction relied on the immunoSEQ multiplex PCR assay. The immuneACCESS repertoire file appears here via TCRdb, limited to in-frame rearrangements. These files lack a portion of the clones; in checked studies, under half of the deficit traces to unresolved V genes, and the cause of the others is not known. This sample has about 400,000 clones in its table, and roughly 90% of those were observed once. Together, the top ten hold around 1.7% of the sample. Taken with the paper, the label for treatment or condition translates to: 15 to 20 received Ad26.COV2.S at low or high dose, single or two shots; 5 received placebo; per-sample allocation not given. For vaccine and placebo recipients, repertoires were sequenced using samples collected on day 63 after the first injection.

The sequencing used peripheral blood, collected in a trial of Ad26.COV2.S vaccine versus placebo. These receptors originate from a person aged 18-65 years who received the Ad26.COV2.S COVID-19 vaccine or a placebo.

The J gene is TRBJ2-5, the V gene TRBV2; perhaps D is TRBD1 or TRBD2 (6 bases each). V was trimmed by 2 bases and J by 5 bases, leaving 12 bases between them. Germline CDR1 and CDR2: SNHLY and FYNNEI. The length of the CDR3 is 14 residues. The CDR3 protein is CASSEMRGAETQYF. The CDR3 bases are TGTGCCAGCAGTGAAATGAGGGGGGCCGAGACCCAGTACTTC.

The CDR3 DNA follows: TGTGCCAGCAGTTTCGGGCTAGCGGGGACAGATACGCAGTATTTT. Translation gives CASSFGLAGTDTQYF. The chain employs TRBV27 and TRBJ2-3; 9 nucleotides agree with TRBD2. Unmatched junction bases numbered 4, after V lost 3 bases and J lost 3 bases. CDR1 MNHEY and CDR2 SMNVEV come from the germline V gene (reference sequence). This CDR3 is 15 amino acids long.

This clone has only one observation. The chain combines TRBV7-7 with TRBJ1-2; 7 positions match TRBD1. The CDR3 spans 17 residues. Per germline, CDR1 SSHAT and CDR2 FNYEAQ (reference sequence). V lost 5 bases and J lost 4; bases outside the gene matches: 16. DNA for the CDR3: TGTGCCAGCAGCGCCCTAACAGGGGCCGACAAAATCTATGGCTACACCTTC. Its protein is CASSALTGADKIYGYTF.

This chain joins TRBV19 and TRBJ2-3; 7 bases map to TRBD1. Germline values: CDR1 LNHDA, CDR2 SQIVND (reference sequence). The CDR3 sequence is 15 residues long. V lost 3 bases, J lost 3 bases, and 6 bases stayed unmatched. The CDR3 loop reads CASSILEGATDTQYF. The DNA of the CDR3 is TGTGCCAGTAGTATTCTAGAGGGGGCGACAGATACGCAGTATTTT.

The CDR3 nucleotides read TGTGCTAGTGGTTCCGGTCAGGGTGCAACTAATGAAAAACTGTTTTTT. Its translation is CASGSGQGATNEKLFF. The chain has TRBV12-5 and TRBJ1-4; the D gene is possibly TRBD1 (5 bases). V was cut by 4 bases and J by 0 bases, with 12 bases left in between. This CDR3 contains 16 residues. Germline CDR1 LGHNT, CDR2 FRNRAP.

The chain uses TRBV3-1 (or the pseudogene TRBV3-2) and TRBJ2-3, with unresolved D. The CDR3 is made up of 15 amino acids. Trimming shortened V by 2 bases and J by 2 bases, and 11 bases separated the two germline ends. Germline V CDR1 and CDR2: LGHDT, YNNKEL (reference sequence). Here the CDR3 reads CASSQYVGSTDTQYF. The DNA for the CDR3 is TGTGCCAGCAGCCAATATGTCGGCTCCACAGATACGCAGTATTTT.

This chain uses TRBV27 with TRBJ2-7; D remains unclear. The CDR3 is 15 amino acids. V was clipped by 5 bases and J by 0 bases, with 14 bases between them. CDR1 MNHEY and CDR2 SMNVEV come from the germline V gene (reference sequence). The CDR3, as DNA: TGTGCCAGCAGTCCGGACGTGAGAAGCTCCTACGAGCAGTACTTC. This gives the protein CASSPDVRSSYEQYF.

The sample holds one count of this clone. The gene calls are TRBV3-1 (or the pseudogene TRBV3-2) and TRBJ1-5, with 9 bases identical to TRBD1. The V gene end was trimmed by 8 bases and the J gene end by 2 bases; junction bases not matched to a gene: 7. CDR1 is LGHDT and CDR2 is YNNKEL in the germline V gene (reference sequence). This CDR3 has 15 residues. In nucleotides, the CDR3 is TGTGCCAGCCCCACGGGACAGGGTCGCAATCAGCCCCAGCATTTT. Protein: CASPTGQGRNQPQHF.

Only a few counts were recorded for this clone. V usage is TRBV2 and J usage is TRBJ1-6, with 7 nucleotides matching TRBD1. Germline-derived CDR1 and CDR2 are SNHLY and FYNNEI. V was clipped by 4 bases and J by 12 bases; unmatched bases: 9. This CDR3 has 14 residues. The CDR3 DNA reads TGTGCCAGCAGTGGACAGGGCGATGCGGTACCCCTCCACTTT. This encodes CASSGQGDAVPLHF.